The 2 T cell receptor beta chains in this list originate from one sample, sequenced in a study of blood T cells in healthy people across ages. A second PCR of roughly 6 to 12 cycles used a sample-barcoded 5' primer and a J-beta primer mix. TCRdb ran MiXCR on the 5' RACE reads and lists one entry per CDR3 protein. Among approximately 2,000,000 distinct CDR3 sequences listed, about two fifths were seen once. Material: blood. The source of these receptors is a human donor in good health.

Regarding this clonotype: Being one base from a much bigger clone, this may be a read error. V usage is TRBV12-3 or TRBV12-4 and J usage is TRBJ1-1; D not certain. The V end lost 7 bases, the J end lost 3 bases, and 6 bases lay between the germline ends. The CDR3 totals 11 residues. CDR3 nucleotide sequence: TGTGCCAGCACCTCCTACACTGAAGCTTTCTTT. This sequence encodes CASTSYTEAFF.

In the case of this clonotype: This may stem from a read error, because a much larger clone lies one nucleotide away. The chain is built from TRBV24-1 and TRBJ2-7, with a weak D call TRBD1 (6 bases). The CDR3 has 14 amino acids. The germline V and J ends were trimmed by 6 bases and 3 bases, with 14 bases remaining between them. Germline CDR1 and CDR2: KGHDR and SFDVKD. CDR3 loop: CATSNSDRYYEQYF. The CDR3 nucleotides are TGTGCCACCAGTAATTCGGACAGATACTACGAGCAGTACTTC.